This paragraph reports one T cell receptor beta chain. Original handling: Cell counts per sample came from amplifying reference gene primers. Libraries were prepared by immunoSEQ multiplex PCR; TCRdb keeps only in-frame clonotypes and omits some of them. V, J and clone size were drawn from that table, and D and trimming were deduced from the DNA. The data contain about 250,000 clones, roughly 85% of them singletons. Cohorts were determined from participant-reported clinical history. CDR3 length equals 19 residues. The V segment lost 5 bases and the J segment 1 base; nucleotides outside the gene matches: 18. Germline loops: CDR1 SEHNR, CDR2 FQNEAQ (reference sequence). The data are from a study of blood T cell repertoires in COVID-19. Study-level background: Sites in the United States, Italy and Spain provided acute and convalescent COVID-19 samples. PBMCs, B-cell-depleted T cells, or T cells provided the cDNA or gDNA that made up the material.

The sequenced material came from PBMCs or T cells enriched from blood (not recorded which). This receptor was identified in a woman aged 45-60 years with acute COVID-19. The chain carries TRBV7-9 and TRBJ1-1; 8 bases match TRBD1. The chain's CDR3 is CASSPLIGQGWVGNTEAFF. DNA of the CDR3: TGTGCCAGCAGCCCGCTTATCGGACAGGGCTGGGTCGGGAACACTGAAGCTTTCTTT.